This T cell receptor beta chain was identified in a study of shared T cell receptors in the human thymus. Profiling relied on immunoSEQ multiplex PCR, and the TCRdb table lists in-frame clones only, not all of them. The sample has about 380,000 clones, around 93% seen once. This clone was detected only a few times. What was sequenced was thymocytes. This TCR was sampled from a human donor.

For the CDR3, the DNA is TGCAGTGCTAGGAGAATCGGGGGAGCTTTCTTT. Its protein product is CSARRIGGAFF. This chain joins TRBV20-1 and TRBJ1-1; D possibly corresponds to TRBD1 (5 bases). The CDR3 loop spans 11 amino acids. Germline V CDR1 and CDR2: DFQATT, SNEGSKA (reference sequence). With 3 bases removed from V and 10 bases from J, the gap between germline ends came to 12 bases.